The entry below describes one TCR beta chain. This sample was taken from a study of blood T cell repertoires in COVID-19. Measured with immunoSEQ multiplex PCR; TCRdb has only the in-frame clones, and not every one. Among fewer than 200,000 clones listed, around 74% were seen once. The specimen was peripheral blood. The sequence came from an elderly woman with acute or convalescent COVID-19.

This chain's CDR3 is CASSLLAAGAGELFF. For the CDR3, the DNA is TGTGCCAGCAGTCTACTAGCGGCGGGCGCCGGGGAGCTGTTTTTT. V usage is TRBV9 and J usage is TRBJ2-2; TRBD2 matches 8 bases. Per germline, CDR1 SGDLS and CDR2 YYNGEE. V shed 5 bases, J shed 6 bases, and the junction held 9 bases outside the gene matches. This CDR3 is 15 amino acids long.